Presented here are 5 T cell receptor beta chains from one specimen sequenced in a study of early T cells in non-severe SARS-CoV-2 infection. TCRdb redid the calling of the 5' RACE reads with MiXCR, one entry per CDR3 protein. The sample shows about 18,000 distinct CDR3 sequences, roughly 6.1% of them seen only once. The specimen sequenced was whole blood. These TCRs come from an adult who was a healthcare worker with PCR-confirmed SARS-CoV-2 infection or an uninfected control (not recorded which).

This clonotype occurred many times. The chain uses TRBV11-3 and TRBJ2-1, with 7 bases lining up with TRBD2. CDR1 and CDR2 (germline): SGHNT, YENEEA. CDR3 length: 13 residues. J lost 10 bases, V lost 5 bases, and 8 bases had no gene match. The CDR3 sequence is CASSPGDYPEQFF. DNA for the CDR3: TGTGCCAGCAGCCCTGGGGACTACCCCGAGCAGTTCTTC.

At least ten counts were recorded for this clonotype. V is TRBV7-2 and J is TRBJ2-2, with 9 bases identical to TRBD1. The trim removed 5 bases at V and 2 bases at J, leaving 6 bases unmatched. Germline assignment: CDR1 SGHTA and CDR2 FQGNSA. This CDR3 spans 16 amino acids. Here the CDR3 reads CASSQGTGSNTGELFF. CDR3 DNA: TGTGCCAGCAGCCAAGGGACAGGGAGTAACACCGGGGAGCTGTTTTTT.

The table lists this clonotype with many counts. The chain recombines TRBV30 with TRBJ2-3; tentatively, D is TRBD1 (6 bases). CDR3 length equals 12 residues. Germline-derived CDR1 and CDR2 are GTSNPN and SVGIG (reference sequence). CDR3 DNA sequence: TGTGCAATTGACAGGAGCACAGATACGCAGTATTTT. This sequence encodes CAIDRSTDTQYF.

By frequency in the sample, this clonotype is medium-sized. The chain has TRBV5-6 and TRBJ1-1, with D possibly TRBD1 on 6 matching bases. This CDR3 has 14 amino acids. With 5 bases removed from V and 3 bases from J, the gap between germline ends came to 14 bases. Germline V gene lookup returns CDR1 SGHDT and CDR2 YYEEEE. The CDR3 is CASRPGQRDTEAFF. The CDR3 DNA reads TGTGCCAGCAGACCGGGACAAAGAGACACTGAAGCTTTCTTT.

A single count supports this clonotype. Possible read error: a much larger clone is one base away. The V and J genes are TRBV5-4 and TRBJ2-3; 8 bases match TRBD2. The CDR3 loop spans 15 amino acids. CDR1 is SGHNT and CDR2 is YYREEE in the germline V gene (reference sequence). The CDR3 coding sequence is TGTACCAGCAGCCCTGGGGAAGCGGGAGCAGATACGCAGTATTTT. Protein: CTSSPGEAGADTQYF.